Given below is one T cell receptor (beta chain) in context. It has no known antigen specificity. No much larger clonotype is one base removed from it; base qualities were not supplied. The data derive from a study of beta chain features in type 1 diabetes (dated by TCRdb to 2016 to 2018). In terms of the full investigation: Patients and healthy donors did not differ in mean age, gender distribution, total cell number or subset yield. The study compared TCRB repertoires of sorted circulating CD4+ T cell subsets between recently diagnosed type 1 diabetes patients and matched healthy donors. Across all samples, some 99 million sorted cells were examined, and cell number per subset correlated strongly with RNA yield. Naive and central memory subsets were obtained from all 30 or so donors, but regulatory and stem cell-like memory subsets were isolated from only 8 patients and about 8 healthy donors.

On the study overall, not on this receptor specifically: Shorter templates might have been favored by PCR, but patient and control samples were amplified and corrected together, so both groups would have been affected equally by any skew. In all four CD4+ subsets, TCRB CDR3 length was moderately but significantly shorter in type 1 diabetes patients. Naive, central memory and regulatory TCRB repertoires appeared more similar among patients than among healthy donors. Fewer insertions and more nucleotide deletions at VDJ recombination sites were observed in patients with type 1 diabetes, implying thymic rearrangement abnormalities. Sequencing cDNA rather than genomic DNA could over-represent highly expressing activated cells, although activation and CD3 levels did not differ between groups. Because small numbers of individuals were included in the HLA sub-analyses, any influence of HLA type on TCRB rearrangement was left unresolved.

The High Capacity cDNA Reverse Transcription Kit was used to reverse transcribe all of the isolated RNA, meaning that expressed TCRB transcripts were what got sequenced. Naive, central memory and regulatory T cell samples underwent deep immunoSEQ sequencing, averaging around 3.7 million total reads per sample. Sorted cells were lysed in RLT buffer and RNA was extracted with DNase-treated RNeasy Micro or Mini kits, depending on cell number. To prevent cross-contamination, each cell subset was processed individually, whereas patient and healthy donor samples were processed jointly. The immunoSEQ multiplex PCR was used to amplify TCRB sequences from cDNA, yielding 87-bp fragments that span the CDR3 region. Sequencing of the amplicons was performed on the Illumina HiSeq platform. In the paper's pipeline: Synthetic template baselines were used to correct PCR bias computationally, reads within Hamming distance 2 were collapsed together, and singletons that could not be merged were discarded. Reads were aligned against IMGT to assign V, D and J genes, CDR3 length and insertions or deletions at six rearrangement sites. Clonotype counts were normalized to sorted cell number within each subset before computing true diversity and Gini coefficients with the tcR R package. The overlap coefficient, calculated on TCRB nucleotide sequences, was used to quantify repertoire sharing. The table was pulled from immuneACCESS by TCRdb, which kept in-frame rearrangements only. Such tables lose some clones; where checked, under half of the loss comes from unresolved V genes, and the rest has no known cause. That table furnishes V, J and clone size, whereas the DNA furnished D and trimming. The table for this sample lists about 150,000 clones; approximately 13% of them were counted only once. The leading ten clones occupy under 1.5% of the sample.

Each donor gave one peripheral blood draw, around 0.12 L on average, collected into heparinised tubes. A BD FACSAria II and a panel including CD45RO, CCR7, CD25, CD127, CD95 and CD27 were used to sort naive, central memory, regulatory and stem cell-like memory CD4+ T cells. A purity above 98% was achieved for all sorted populations. PBMCs were separated immediately by Lymphoprep density gradient centrifugation and were stained directly, without being cultured. To minimize batch effects, samples were stained and sorted in pairs, one healthy donor with one patient per experiment. CDR1 and CDR2 are read off the germline V gene as SNHLY and FYNNEI. The CDR3 covers 14 residues, taking in both the cysteine and the phenylalanine. Of all the DNA, just the CDR3 is kept, 42 bases in frame from base 1. V lost 6 bases and J lost 2 bases, and the count of bases not matched to a germline gene is 7.

Recombination joined TRBV2 with TRBJ2-7; a stretch of 7 junction bases matches TRBD1. Material: central memory CD4+ T cells from blood. The sequence came from a young man with type 1 diabetes. This receptor has the CDR3 CASSRPTGPYEQYF. At the DNA level, the sequence is TGTGCCAGCAGCCGACCGACAGGGCCCTACGAGCAGTACTTC.